The rows below give T cell receptor beta chains drawn from one sample of a study of blood T cell repertoires in COVID-19. The protocol was immunoSEQ multiplex PCR, while the TCRdb copy is restricted to in-frame clones and leaves out a portion. The sample contains around 300,000 clones, more than 75% of which appear only once. Sequences were obtained from peripheral blood. These receptors all stem from a man aged 50 to 60 with active or convalescent COVID-19. Each CDR3 is given with its conserved first and last residue. D genes are given only for firm matches. Size values are once, few and many counts, or a class for expanded clones, and some rows have none.

abundance | d_gene | j_gene | v_gene | CDR3aa | CDR3nt
. | TRBD1 | TRBJ1-2 | TRBV7-2 | CASSLAPRTGAYGYTF | TGTGCCAGCAGCTTAGCGCCGAGGACAGGGGCCTATGGCTACACCTTC
. | TRBD1 | TRBJ1-2 | TRBV18 | CASSLYTGDNYGYTF | TGTGCCAGCTCACTCTACACAGGGGATAACTATGGCTACACCTTC
. | TRBD1 | TRBJ2-7 | TRBV5-4 | CASSLEGQGANEQYF | TGTGCCAGCAGCTTGGAGGGACAGGGGGCTAACGAGCAGTACTTC
. | . | TRBJ2-7 | TRBV28 | CASSIIYEQYF | TGTGCCAGCAGTATCATCTACGAGCAGTACTTC
. | TRBD2 | TRBJ2-2 | TRBV7-3 | CASRYRGSDSGELFF | TGTGCCAGCAGATATCGCGGGAGTGACTCTGGGGAGCTGTTTTTT
once | . | TRBJ2-7 | TRBV18 | CASSPRIAASYEQYF | TGTGCCAGCTCACCACGAATAGCGGCGTCCTACGAGCAGTACTTC
. | . | TRBJ2-7 | TRBV19 | CASSIGRGTSSYEQYF | TGTGCCAGTAGTATTGGAAGGGGTACGTCCTCCTATGAGCAGTACTTC
. | . | TRBJ2-1 | TRBV7-9 | CASSLQGFAEQFF | TGTGCCAGCAGCCTACAGGGTTTTGCGGAGCAGTTCTTC
. | . | TRBJ1-1 | TRBV7-2 | CASSLTVMNTEAFF | TGTGCCAGCAGCTTGACAGTCATGAACACTGAAGCTTTCTTT
. | TRBD1 | TRBJ2-1 | TRBV5-1 | CASSLGTGGSEQFF | TGCGCCAGCAGCTTGGGGACAGGGGGCAGTGAGCAGTTCTTC
. | TRBD2 | TRBJ2-3 | TRBV5-4 | CASSLAGGRTDTQYF | TGTGCCAGCAGCTTGGCGGGAGGACGCACAGATACGCAGTATTTT
. | . | TRBJ2-3 | TRBV5-1 | CASSRTATDTQYF | TGCGCCAGCAGCCGGACTGCCACAGATACGCAGTATTTT
. | . | TRBJ2-3 | TRBV12-5 | CASASGSTDTQYF | TGTGCTAGCGCCTCGGGAAGCACAGATACGCAGTATTTT
. | TRBD2 | TRBJ2-7 | TRBV19 | CASSTPSGGSYEQYF | TGTGCCAGTAGTACGCCTAGCGGGGGCTCCTACGAGCAGTACTTC
. | . | TRBJ1-2 | TRBV28 | CASSLKTREGYTF | TGTGCCAGCAGTTTAAAGACGAGGGAAGGCTACACCTTC
. | TRBD1 | TRBJ1-1 | TRBV30 | CAWGTGGAGTEAFF | TGTGCCTGGGGCACAGGGGGCGCGGGCACTGAAGCTTTCTTT
. | . | TRBJ2-2 | TRBV2 | CASSDPDRFTGELFF | TGTGCCAGCAGTGACCCGGACAGATTTACCGGGGAGCTGTTTTTT
. | . | TRBJ2-1 | TRBV14 | CASSQISRQGYDEQFF | TGTGCCAGCAGCCAAATTTCTCGTCAGGGATACGATGAGCAGTTCTTC
. | TRBD1 | TRBJ1-4 | TRBV2 | CASSEGGQGRKLFF | TGTGCCAGCAGTGAAGGAGGACAGGGGCGGAAACTGTTTTTT
. | . | TRBJ1-1 | TRBV18 | CASSPYDSLSMNTEAFF | TGTGCCAGCTCACCCTACGACAGTCTCAGCATGAACACTGAAGCTTTCTTT
. | . | TRBJ1-5 | TRBV28 | CASRRQSTSNQPQHF | TGTGCCAGCAGACGACAGTCCACTAGCAATCAGCCCCAGCATTTT
. | . | TRBJ2-5 | TRBV7-9 | CASSFSVTQYF | TGTGCCAGCAGTTTCAGTGTGACCCAGTACTTC
. | . | TRBJ2-4 | TRBV5-8 | CASSLGLAKNIQYF | TGTGCCAGCAGCTTGGGACTAGCCAAAAACATTCAGTACTTC
. | TRBD2 | TRBJ2-3 | TRBV6-2/TRBV6-3 | CASSLGTSGGLTDTQYF | TGTGCCAGCAGCCTGGGGACTAGCGGGGGGCTAACAGATACGCAGTATTTT
. | TRBD2 | TRBJ2-1 | TRBV6-6 | CASSVAGDSYNEQFF | TGTGCCAGCAGCGTAGCGGGGGACTCCTACAATGAGCAGTTCTTC
. | TRBD1 | TRBJ2-5 | TRBV19 | CASSRGQGGQTQYF | TGTGCCAGTAGTAGGGGACAGGGGGGACAGACCCAGTACTTC
. | TRBD1 | TRBJ1-6 | TRBV5-4 | CASSLAGTGERSYNSPLHF | TGTGCCAGCAGCTTGGCGGGGACAGGGGAACGCTCCTATAATTCACCCCTCCACTTT
. | TRBD1 | TRBJ2-3 | TRBV4-1 | CASSQSTGGYTDTQYF | TGCGCCAGCAGCCAATCGACAGGGGGATACACAGATACGCAGTATTTT
. | . | TRBJ1-6 | TRBV5-1 | CASSLNTGSNNSPLHF | TGCGCCAGCAGCTTAAACACAGGGAGCAATAATTCACCCCTCCACTTT
. | TRBD1 | TRBJ1-5 | TRBV7-6 | CASSFGTDHSNQPQHF | TGTGCCAGCAGCTTTGGGACAGACCATAGCAATCAGCCCCAGCATTTT
. | TRBD2 | TRBJ2-3 | TRBV2 | CASSVSSGYSDTQYF | TGTGCCAGCAGTGTGTCTAGCGGGTACTCAGATACGCAGTATTTT
. | . | TRBJ2-1 | TRBV19 | CASRGRGYNEQFF | TGTGCCAGTAGAGGTAGGGGTTACAATGAGCAGTTCTTC
. | . | TRBJ1-5 | TRBV6-1 | CATQVSNQPQHF | TGTGCCACCCAGGTGAGCAATCAGCCCCAGCATTTT
. | . | TRBJ2-1 | TRBV5-1 | CASSLGRSSYNEQFF | TGCGCCAGCAGCTTGGGGAGGAGCTCCTACAATGAGCAGTTCTTC
. | TRBD2 | TRBJ2-2 | TRBV30 | CAWSRRGSNTGELFF | TGTGCCTGGAGTAGGCGGGGGAGCAACACCGGGGAGCTGTTTTTT
. | . | TRBJ1-5 | TRBV7-6 | CASGAENQPQHF | TGTGCCAGCGGGGCCGAAAATCAGCCCCAGCATTTT
. | TRBD1 | TRBJ2-2 | TRBV7-2 | CASSIQPGQSTGELFF | TGTGCCAGCAGCATTCAACCGGGACAGAGCACCGGGGAGCTGTTTTTT
. | TRBD1 | TRBJ1-5 | TRBV7-8 | CASSLDTGAINQPQHF | TGTGCCAGCAGCTTAGATACAGGGGCAATCAATCAGCCCCAGCATTTT
once | . | TRBJ2-4 | TRBV10-2 | CASSAPGTWTKNIQYF | TGCGCCAGCAGTGCCCCCGGGACTTGGACCAAAAACATTCAGTACTTC
once | . | TRBJ2-7 | TRBV29-1 | CSVEDFCGTYEQYF | TGCAGCGTTGAAGATTTTTGCGGTACCTACGAGCAGTACTTC
. | TRBD1 | TRBJ2-2 | TRBV5-1 | CASRQGNGAGELFF | TGCGCCAGCAGACAGGGGAATGGGGCCGGGGAGCTGTTTTTT
. | TRBD1 | TRBJ2-1 | TRBV18 | CASSPGTGGYNEQFF | TGTGCCAGCTCACCTGGGACAGGGGGTTACAATGAGCAGTTCTTC
. | TRBD1 | TRBJ2-7 | TRBV10-2 | CASSKGQGTYEQYF | TGCGCCAGCAGTAAGGGACAGGGGACCTACGAGCAGTACTTC
. | TRBD1 | TRBJ2-3 | TRBV15 | CATRRGTEADTQYF | TGTGCCACCAGACGTGGGACAGAAGCAGATACGCAGTATTTT
. | . | TRBJ1-1 | TRBV4-2 | CASSQGGNTEAFF | TGTGCCAGCAGCCAAGGCGGGAACACTGAAGCTTTCTTT
few | TRBD1 | TRBJ1-1 | TRBV6-5 | CASSRTGNTEAFF | TGTGCCAGCAGTAGGACAGGGAACACTGAAGCTTTCTTT
. | . | TRBJ1-4 | TRBV29-1 | CSVEGRNEKLFF | TGCAGCGTTGAAGGGAGGAATGAAAAACTGTTTTTT
. | . | TRBJ2-7 | TRBV11-2 | CASSPGLYEQYF | TGTGCCAGCAGCCCGGGACTCTACGAGCAGTACTTC
. | TRBD1 | TRBJ1-6 | TRBV5-4 | CVGNDRGNSPLHF | TGTGTCGGCAACGACAGGGGTAATTCACCCCTCCACTTT